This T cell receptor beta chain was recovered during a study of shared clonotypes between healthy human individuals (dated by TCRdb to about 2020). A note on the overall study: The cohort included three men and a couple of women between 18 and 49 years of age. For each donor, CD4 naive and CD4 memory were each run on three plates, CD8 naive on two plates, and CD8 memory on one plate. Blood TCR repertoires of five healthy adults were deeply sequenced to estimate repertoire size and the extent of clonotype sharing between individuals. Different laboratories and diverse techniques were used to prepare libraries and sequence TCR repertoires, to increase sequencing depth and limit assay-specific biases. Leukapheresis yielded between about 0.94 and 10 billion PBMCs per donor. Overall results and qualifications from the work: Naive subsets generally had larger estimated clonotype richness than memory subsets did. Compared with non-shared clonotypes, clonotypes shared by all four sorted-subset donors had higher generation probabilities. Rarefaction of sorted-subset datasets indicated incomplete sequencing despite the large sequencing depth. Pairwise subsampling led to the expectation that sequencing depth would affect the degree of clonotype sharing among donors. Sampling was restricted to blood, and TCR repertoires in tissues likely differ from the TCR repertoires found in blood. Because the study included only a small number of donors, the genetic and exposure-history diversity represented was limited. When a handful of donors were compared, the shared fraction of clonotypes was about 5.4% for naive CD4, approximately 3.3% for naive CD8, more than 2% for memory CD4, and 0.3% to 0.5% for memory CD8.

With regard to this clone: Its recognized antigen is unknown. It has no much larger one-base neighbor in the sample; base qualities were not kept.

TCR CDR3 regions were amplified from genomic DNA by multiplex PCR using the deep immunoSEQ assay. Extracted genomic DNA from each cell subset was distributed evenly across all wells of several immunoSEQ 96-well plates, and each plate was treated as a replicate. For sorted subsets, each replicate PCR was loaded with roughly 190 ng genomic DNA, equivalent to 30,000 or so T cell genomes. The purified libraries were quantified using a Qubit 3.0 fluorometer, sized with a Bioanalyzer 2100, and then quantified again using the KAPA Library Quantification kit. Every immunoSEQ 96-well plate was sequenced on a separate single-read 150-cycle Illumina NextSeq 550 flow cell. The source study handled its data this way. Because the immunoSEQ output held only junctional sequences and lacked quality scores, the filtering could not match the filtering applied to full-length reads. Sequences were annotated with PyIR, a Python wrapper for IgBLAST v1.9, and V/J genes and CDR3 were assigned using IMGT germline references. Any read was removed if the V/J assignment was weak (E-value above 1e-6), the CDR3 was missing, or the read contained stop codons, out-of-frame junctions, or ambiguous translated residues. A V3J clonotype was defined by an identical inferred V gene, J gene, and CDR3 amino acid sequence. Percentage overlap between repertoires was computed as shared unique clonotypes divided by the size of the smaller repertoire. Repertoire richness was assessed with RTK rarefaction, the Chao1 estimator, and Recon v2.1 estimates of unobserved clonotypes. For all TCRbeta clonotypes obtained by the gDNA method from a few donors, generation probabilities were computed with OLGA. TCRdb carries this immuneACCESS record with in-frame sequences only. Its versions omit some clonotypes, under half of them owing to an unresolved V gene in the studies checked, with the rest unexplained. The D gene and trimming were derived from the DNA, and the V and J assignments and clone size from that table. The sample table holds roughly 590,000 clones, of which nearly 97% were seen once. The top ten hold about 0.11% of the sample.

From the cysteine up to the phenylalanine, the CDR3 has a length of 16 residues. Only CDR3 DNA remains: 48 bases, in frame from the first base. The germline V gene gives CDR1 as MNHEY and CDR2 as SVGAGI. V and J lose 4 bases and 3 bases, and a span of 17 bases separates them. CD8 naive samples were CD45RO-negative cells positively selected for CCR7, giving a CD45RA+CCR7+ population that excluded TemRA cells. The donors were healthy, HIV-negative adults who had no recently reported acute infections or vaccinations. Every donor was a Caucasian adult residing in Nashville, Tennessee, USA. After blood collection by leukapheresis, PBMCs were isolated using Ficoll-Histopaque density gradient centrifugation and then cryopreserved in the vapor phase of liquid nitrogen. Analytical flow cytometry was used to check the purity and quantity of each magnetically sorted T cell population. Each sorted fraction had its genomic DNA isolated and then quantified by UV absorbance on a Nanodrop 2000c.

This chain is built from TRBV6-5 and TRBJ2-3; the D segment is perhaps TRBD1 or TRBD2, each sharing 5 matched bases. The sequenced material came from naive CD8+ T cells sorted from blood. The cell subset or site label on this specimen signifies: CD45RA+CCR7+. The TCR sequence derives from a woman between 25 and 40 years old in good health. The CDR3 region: CASSSHPGRGTDTQYF. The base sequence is TGTGCCAGCAGTTCCCATCCGGGACGGGGAACAGATACGCAGTATTTT.